This T cell receptor (beta chain) was found in a study of blood T cell repertoires in COVID-19. Per the study methods: Using reference gene primer amplification, nucleated cell counts were estimated. Clones were sequenced by immunoSEQ multiplex PCR, and TCRdb holds only the in-frame ones, with some missing. Clone size and the V and J calls come from that table; the DNA yielded D and trimming. Among 35,000 to 45,000 clones listed, approximately 90% were seen once. This clone has only one observation. Trimming cost V 2 bases and J 2 bases, with 9 bases left between them. Germline V CDR1 and CDR2: ENHRY, SYGVKD. The CDR3 runs 14 residues.

The V and J genes are TRBV10-3 and TRBJ2-5, with D tentatively TRBD2 (6 bases). The sequencing sample was made of peripheral blood. This receptor was identified in a human donor in a cohort sampled during active COVID-19. CDR3 nucleotides: TGTGCCATCAGTGAGCCGGGACTGCAAGAGACCCAGTACTTC. The encoded protein is CAISEPGLQETQYF.